This T cell receptor beta chain was sequenced for a study of cytomegalovirus exposure and HLA in healthy donors. Researchers ran the PCR with 60 Vbeta and 13 Jbeta primers. Sequencing was performed with immunoSEQ multiplex PCR; in TCRdb, only in-frame clones are kept and a portion is missing. The sample gives approximately 150,000 clones, approximately 72% of which show up once; 5.5% to 7% is in the top ten. The germline V gene has CDR1 SGHRS and CDR2 YFSETQ. The CDR3 is 16 amino acids. The J segment lost 2 bases and the V segment lost 0 bases, leaving 4 bases of the junction unmatched. This clone has just a few counts.

The gene calls are TRBV5-1 and TRBJ2-3; TRBD2 matches at 9 bases. This clonotype originated in a woman in her fifties or sixties in good health and CMV-seronegative. Sample: PBMCs. CDR3 DNA: TGCGCCAGCAGCTTGGAGGCTAGCGGGACCACAGATACGCAGTATTTT. This sequence encodes CASSLEASGTTDTQYF.